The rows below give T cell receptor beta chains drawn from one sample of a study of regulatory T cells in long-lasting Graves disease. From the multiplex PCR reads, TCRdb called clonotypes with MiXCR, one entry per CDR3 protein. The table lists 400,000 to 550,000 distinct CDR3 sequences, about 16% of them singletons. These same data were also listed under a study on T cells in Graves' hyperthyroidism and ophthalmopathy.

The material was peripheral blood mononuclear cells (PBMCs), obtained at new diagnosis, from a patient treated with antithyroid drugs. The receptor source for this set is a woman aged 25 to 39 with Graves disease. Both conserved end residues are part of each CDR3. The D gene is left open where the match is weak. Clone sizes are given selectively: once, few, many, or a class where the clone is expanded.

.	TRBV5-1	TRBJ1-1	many	CASSDQGSTEAFF	TGCGCCAGCAGTGACCAGGGGTCCACTGAAGCTTTCTTT
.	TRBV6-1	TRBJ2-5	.	CASTFRDLDRKKETQYF	TGTGCCAGCACCTTTAGGGATTTAGACCGCAAGAAAGAGACCCAGTACTTC
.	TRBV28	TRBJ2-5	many	CASTPSIGSQETQYF	TGTGCCAGCACCCCTTCCATAGGGAGTCAAGAGACCCAGTACTTC
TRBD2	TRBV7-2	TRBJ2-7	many	CASSSRLAEGSFYEQYF	TGTGCCAGCAGCTCGAGACTAGCGGAGGGATCCTTCTACGAGCAGTACTTC
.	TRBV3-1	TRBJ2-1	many	CASSQGLYNEQFF	TGTGCCAGCAGCCAAGGACTGTACAATGAGCAGTTCTTC
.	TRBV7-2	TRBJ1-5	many	CASSLGTGGREPQHF	TGTGCCAGCAGCTTAGGGACCGGGGGTCGGGAGCCCCAGCATTTT
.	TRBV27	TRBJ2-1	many	CASSYHRQEQFF	TGTGCCAGCAGTTACCACCGCCAAGAGCAGTTCTTC
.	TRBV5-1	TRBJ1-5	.	CASSLDRNQPPHF	TGCGCCAGCAGCTTGGATCGGAATCAGCCCCCGCATTTT
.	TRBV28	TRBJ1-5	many	CASSPSGGGRQPQHF	TGTGCCAGCAGCCCCAGCGGGGGGGGGCGTCAGCCCCAGCATTTT
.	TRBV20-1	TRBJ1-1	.	CSAPQGPTEAFF	TGCAGTGCCCCCCAGGGGCCCACTGAAGCTTTCTTT
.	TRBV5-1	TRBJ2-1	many	CASSLFPGRTGNNEQFF	TGCGCCAGCAGCTTGTTTCCCGGCCGGACGGGAAACAATGAGCAGTTCTTC
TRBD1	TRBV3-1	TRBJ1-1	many	CASSQTGEHIEAFF	TGTGCCAGCAGCCAGACAGGGGAGCATATAGAAGCTTTCTTT
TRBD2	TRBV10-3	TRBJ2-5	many	CAISNRAGGPQGETQYF	TGTGCCATCAGTAACCGAGCGGGAGGGCCCCAGGGAGAGACCCAGTACTTC
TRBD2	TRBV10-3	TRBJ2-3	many	CAISDGAGGITDTQYF	TGTGCCATCAGTGACGGGGCGGGAGGGATCACAGATACGCAGTATTTT
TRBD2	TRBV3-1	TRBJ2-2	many	CASSQLTSGANTGELFF	TGTGCCAGCAGCCAACTGACTAGCGGGGCGAACACCGGGGAGCTGTTTTTT
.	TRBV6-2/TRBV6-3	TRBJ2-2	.	CASSYSGATGELFF	TGTGCCAGCAGTTACTCGGGAGCCACCGGGGAGCTGTTTTTT
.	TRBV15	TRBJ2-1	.	CAIRAGPSSYNEQFF	TGTGCCATAAGGGCCGGACCGAGCTCCTACAATGAGCAGTTCTTC
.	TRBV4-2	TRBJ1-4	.	CASSQDTASGKLFF	TGTGCCAGCAGCCAAGATACCGCCTCCGGAAAACTGTTTTTT
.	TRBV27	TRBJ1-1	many	CASSPARGIGQRRSEAFF	TGTGCCAGCAGCCCGGCCCGTGGGATTGGACAGCGAAGGTCTGAAGCTTTCTTT
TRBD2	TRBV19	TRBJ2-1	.	CASRPAGGYNEQFF	TGTGCCAGTAGGCCGGCGGGAGGCTACAATGAGCAGTTCTTC
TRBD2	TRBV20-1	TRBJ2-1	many	CSARGTSGYNEQFF	TGCAGTGCTAGGGGGACTAGCGGGTATAATGAGCAGTTCTTC
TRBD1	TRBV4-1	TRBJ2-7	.	CASSQVGTGNYEQYF	TGCGCCAGCAGCCAAGTGGGGACAGGGAATTACGAGCAGTACTTC
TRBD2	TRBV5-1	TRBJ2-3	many	CASSSRTSWGVTQYF	TGCGCCAGCAGCTCGCGGACTAGTTGGGGTGTTACGCAGTATTTT
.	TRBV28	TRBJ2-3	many	CASSQRNTDTQYF	TGTGCCAGCAGTCAGCGGAACACAGATACGCAGTATTTT
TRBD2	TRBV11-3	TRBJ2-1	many	CASSSGTGTSGMDEQFF	TGTGCCAGCAGCTCGGGGACCGGGACTAGCGGGATGGATGAGCAGTTCTTC
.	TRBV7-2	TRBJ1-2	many	CASSSNRDGYTF	TGTGCCAGCAGCTCTAACAGGGATGGCTACACCTTC
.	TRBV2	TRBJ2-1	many	CASSGGSYNEQFF	TGTGCCAGCAGTGGAGGTTCCTACAATGAGCAGTTCTTC
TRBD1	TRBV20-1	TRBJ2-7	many	CSAMRDRAIGREQYF	TGCAGTGCTATGAGGGACAGAGCGATCGGGCGGGAGCAGTACTTC
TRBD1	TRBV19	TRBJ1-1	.	CASSIGTGTNTEAFF	TGTGCCAGTAGTATTGGGACAGGGACGAACACTGAAGCTTTCTTT
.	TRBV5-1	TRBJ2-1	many	CASSRKGNEQFF	TGTGCCAGCAGCCGGAAGGGCAATGAGCAGTTCTTC
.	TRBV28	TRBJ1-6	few	CASAHERGQGSLHF	TGTGCCAGCGCTCACGAGAGGGGCCAGGGATCCCTCCACTTT
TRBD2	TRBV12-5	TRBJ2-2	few	CASGFHSGRANTGELFF	TGTGCTAGTGGTTTTCATAGCGGGAGGGCGAACACCGGGGAGCTGTTTTTT
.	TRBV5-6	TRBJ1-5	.	CASSLSVNQPQHF	TGTGCCAGCAGCTTGTCGGTAAATCAGCCCCAGCATTTT
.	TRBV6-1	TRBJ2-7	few	CASTILKGVYEQYF	TGTGCCAGCACCATTCTCAAAGGGGTCTACGAGCAGTACTTC
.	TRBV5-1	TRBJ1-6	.	CASSRDLSSPLHF	TGCGCCAGCAGCCGGGACCTCTCTTCACCCCTCCACTTT
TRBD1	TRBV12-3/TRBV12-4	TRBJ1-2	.	CAAAGTGVGYTF	TGTGCCGCCGCCGGGACAGGGGTCGGCTACACCTTC
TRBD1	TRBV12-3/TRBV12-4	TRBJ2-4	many	CASSLGTGGNIQYF	TGTGCCAGCAGTTTGGGGACAGGGGGAAACATTCAGTACTTC
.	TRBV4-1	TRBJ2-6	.	CASSRYLFLLSGANVLTF	TGCGCCAGCAGCCGGTATCTTTTTCTCCTCTCTGGGGCCAACGTCCTGACTTTC
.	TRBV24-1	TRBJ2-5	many	CATSDPVLTGGNETQYF	TGTGCCACCAGTGATCCCGTCCTCACTGGGGGGAATGAGACCCAGTACTTC
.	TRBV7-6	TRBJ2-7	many	CASSQDREDFYEQYF	TGTGCCAGCAGCCAAGACAGGGAGGATTTTTACGAGCAGTACTTC
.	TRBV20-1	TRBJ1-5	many	CSAREKYSNQPQHF	TGCAGTGCTAGAGAAAAGTATAGCAATCAGCCCCAGCATTTT
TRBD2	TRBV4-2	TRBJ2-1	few	CASSQRLAGGPVIF	TGTGCCAGCAGCCAGAGGCTAGCGGGAGGGCCTGTGATCTTC
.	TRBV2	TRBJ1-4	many	CASAPGGGFNEKLFF	TGTGCCAGCGCCCCCGGGGGGGGATTTAATGAAAAACTGTTTTTT
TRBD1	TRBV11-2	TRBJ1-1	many	CASSLQGAGTEAFF	TGTGCCAGCAGCTTACAGGGGGCGGGCACTGAAGCTTTCTTT
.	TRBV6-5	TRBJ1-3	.	CASSYRLGDSGNTIYF	TGTGCCAGCAGTTACCGTCTGGGAGACTCTGGAAACACCATATATTTT
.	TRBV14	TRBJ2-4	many	CASSQDLRNIQYF	TGTGCCAGCAGCCAAGATCTCAGGAACATTCAGTACTTC
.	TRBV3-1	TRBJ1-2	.	CASSLGLPGQEVYGYTF	TGTGCCAGCAGCTTAGGCCTCCCCGGGCAGGAGGTATATGGCTACACCTTC
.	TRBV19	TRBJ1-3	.	CASKPDSPLDSGNTIYF	TGTGCCAGTAAACCGGACAGCCCACTTGACTCTGGAAACACCATATATTTT
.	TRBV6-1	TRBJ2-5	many	CASRWWTESGETQYF	TGTGCCAGCAGGTGGTGGACAGAGAGTGGGGAGACCCAGTACTTC
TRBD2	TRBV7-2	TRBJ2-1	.	CASSLMGLAGAEDNEQFF	TGTGCCAGCAGCCTCATGGGACTAGCGGGAGCGGAGGATAATGAGCAGTTCTTC
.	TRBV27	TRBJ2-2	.	CASPLGGGDTGELFF	TGTGCCAGCCCCTTGGGAGGAGGGGACACCGGGGAGCTGTTTTTT
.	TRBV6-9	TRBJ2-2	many	CASSYWGKTGELFF	TGTGCCAGCAGTTACTGGGGAAAGACCGGGGAGCTGTTTTTT
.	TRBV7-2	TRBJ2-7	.	CASSSRRGRNEQYF	TGTGCCAGCAGCTCTCGCCGGGGGCGGAACGAGCAGTACTTC
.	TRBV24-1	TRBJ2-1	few	CATSHSGPVGGNEQFF	TGTGCCACCAGTCACTCCGGACCGGTTGGGGGCAATGAGCAGTTCTTC
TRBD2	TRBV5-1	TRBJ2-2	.	CASSSRTSGSVLVGELFF	TGCGCCAGCAGCTCCCGGACTAGCGGGAGTGTCTTGGTCGGGGAGCTGTTTTTT
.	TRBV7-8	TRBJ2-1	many	CASSLSTSIDEQFF	TGTGCCAGCAGCTTATCGACTAGTATAGATGAGCAGTTCTTC
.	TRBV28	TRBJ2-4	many	CASSFAQQALGKRNIQYF	TGTGCCAGCAGTTTTGCTCAACAGGCGCTTGGTAAAAGAAACATTCAGTACTTC
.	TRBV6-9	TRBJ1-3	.	CASNYPDNSGNTIYF	TGTGCCAGCAATTACCCGGACAACTCTGGAAACACCATATATTTT
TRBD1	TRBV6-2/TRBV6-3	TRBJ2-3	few	CASSSGTGGSYTQYF	TGTGCCAGCAGCTCCGGGACAGGGGGTTCATATACGCAGTATTTT